Listed here are 5 T cell receptor beta chains from one sample, sequenced in a study of blood T cell repertoires in COVID-19. Profiled with immunoSEQ multiplex PCR; TCRdb holds only in-frame clones, not every one. The sample shows more than 100,000 clones, approximately 80% of them seen only once. Specimen: peripheral blood. These TCRs come from a woman in her 70s with acute or convalescent COVID-19.

The V gene is TRBV7-2, the J gene TRBJ1-2; TRBD1 matches at 7 bases. The germline V gene has CDR1 SGHTA and CDR2 FQGNSA. This CDR3 has 18 amino acids. After removal of 3 bases from V and 1 base from J, the junction contained 14 bases not matched to a gene. The CDR3 nucleotides are TGTGCCAGCAGCTTCTCGATAGTTTGGCAGGGGGGTAACTATGGCTACACCTTC. This translates into CASSFSIVWQGGNYGYTF.

This clone was seen only a few times. The chain employs TRBV4-3 and TRBJ1-2; 7 bases map to TRBD1. Germline CDR1 and CDR2: LGHNA and YSLEER. The V segment lost 3 bases and the J segment 0 bases; nucleotides outside the gene matches: 1. The CDR3 is 14 amino acids. CDR3 protein: CASSQGQSNYGYTF. Here the CDR3 DNA reads TGCGCCAGCAGCCAGGGACAGTCTAACTATGGCTACACCTTC.

V gene TRBV4-3 combines with J gene TRBJ1-2; possible D gene TRBD1, 6 bases. CDR3 size: 15 residues. Trimming cost V 0 bases and J 7 bases, with 15 bases left between them. CDR1 LGHNA and CDR2 YSLEER come from the germline V gene. CDR3 sequence: CASSQDIGTHGGYTF. The CDR3 bases are TGCGCCAGCAGCCAAGATATAGGGACACATGGTGGCTACACCTTC.

The genes are TRBV7-2 and TRBJ1-1; D is perhaps TRBD1 (5 bases). CDR1 and CDR2 (germline): SGHTA, FQGNSA. The CDR3 runs 15 residues. V dropped 5 bases and J dropped 1 base, with 14 bases sitting between them. The CDR3 sequence is CASSRGALTNTEAFF. CDR3 nucleotide sequence: TGTGCCAGCAGCCGCGGGGCCCTCACGAACACTGAAGCTTTCTTT.

The genes are TRBV10-3 and TRBJ2-7; D is uncertain. The CDR3 spans 13 residues. Per the germline V gene, CDR1 is ENHRY and CDR2 is SYGVKD. Trimming took 6 bases from V and 3 from J, leaving 12 bases between them. The CDR3 sequence is CAISPQDNYEQYV. The CDR3 DNA is TGTGCCATCAGCCCCCAAGACAACTACGAGCAGTACGTC.